This TCR beta chain was sequenced in a study of shared clonotypes between healthy human individuals. The study ran the assay at deep level. The repertoire was sequenced with immunoSEQ multiplex PCR; TCRdb's copy has only in-frame clones and lacks some. The repertoire holds more than 400,000 clones, with 70% to 85% as singletons. The donors, healthy adults who were HIV-negative, had experienced no recent acute infections or vaccinations. In its sample, this clone was seen a few times. What it binds is not known. Germline V lookup: CDR1 ENHRY, CDR2 SYGVKD. V lost 10 bases and J lost 2, with 17 bases in between. The CDR3 spans 15 residues. Study outcomes and limitations: A small donor pool kept down the genetic and exposure-history diversity that was represented.

The receptor was derived from a woman between 35 and 50 years old in good health. Some clones in this sample may be carry-over from other donors' samples. The chain joins TRBV10-3 to TRBJ2-2; D may be TRBD1 (7 bases). The sample taken for sequencing was PBMCs. The CDR3 nucleotides read TGTGCCACCGTAGACAGGGAGGTTAACACCGGGGAGCTGTTTTTT. It translates to CATVDREVNTGELFF.